These 28 T cell receptor beta chains originate from one sample sequenced in a study of T cells after yellow fever vaccination. TCRdb re-called the 5' RACE reads through MiXCR, storing one row per CDR3 protein. The table lists about 68,000 distinct CDR3 sequences, 5% to 8% of them singletons, with about 39% in the top ten. Here the sequenced sample was CD8+ T cells sorted from PBMCs, taken roughly seven weeks after the first yellow fever vaccination. Receptor source: a young man who received the YFV17D yellow fever vaccine.

This clonotype was counted at least ten times. The CDR3 is CASSFIGEQFF. In DNA form, the CDR3 reads TGTGCCAGCAGTTTTATTGGTGAGCAGTTCTTC. V and J are TRBV12-3 or TRBV12-4 and TRBJ2-1; no firm D call. This CDR3 has 11 amino acids. V was pared by 3 bases and J by 9 bases, with 6 bases between.

This clonotype was seen many times. The gene calls are TRBV5-1 and TRBJ2-3, with D possibly TRBD2 on 6 matching bases. The CDR3 runs to 15 residues. CDR1 SGHRS and CDR2 YFSETQ come from the germline V gene. V lost 0 bases and J 5 bases, leaving 13 bases between the germline ends. The CDR3, as DNA: TGCGCCAGCAGCTTGGCTCCAGGAGGGAGAGATACGCAGTATTTT. Translation: CASSLAPGGRDTQYF.

This clonotype appeared many times. CDR3 amino acids: CASTAGVIYEQFF. Here the CDR3 DNA reads TGTGCCAGCACAGCGGGGGTTATATATGAGCAGTTCTTC. The rearrangement links TRBV6-6 to TRBJ2-1, with 8 bases aligning to TRBD2. In germline, CDR1 is MNHNY, CDR2 SVGAGI (reference sequence). This CDR3 region has 13 residues. V shed 7 bases, J shed 8 bases, and the junction held 7 bases outside the gene matches.

A few counts support this clonotype. The V and J genes are TRBV7-9 and TRBJ2-7; TRBD1 might be the D (5 bases). In germline, CDR1 is SEHNR, CDR2 FQNEAQ (reference sequence). This CDR3 spans 14 amino acids. The V end lost 4 bases, the J end lost 1 base, and 11 bases lay between the germline ends. In DNA, the CDR3 is TGTGCCAGCAGCTCCTGGACATTTTCCTACGAGCAGTACTTC. This encodes CASSSWTFSYEQYF. Combining the CDR3 with reference TRBV7-9 and TRBJ2-7 gives the whole variable domain DTGVSQNPRHKITKRGQNVTFRCDPISEHNRLYWYRQTLGQGPEFLTYFQNEAQLEKSRLLSDRFSAERPKGSFSTLEIQRTEQGDSAMYLCASSSWTFSYEQYFGPGTRLTVT.

This clonotype has at least ten counts. The V gene is TRBV7-9, the J gene TRBJ1-2; tentatively, D is TRBD1 (6 bases). The CDR3 is 15 residues long. V shed 5 bases and J shed 3 bases, with 16 bases lying between them. Germline lookup yields CDR1 SEHNR and CDR2 FQNEAQ (reference sequence). This CDR3 is CASSMTKQGYYGYTF. In nucleotides, the CDR3 is TGTGCCAGCAGCATGACAAAACAGGGATACTATGGCTACACCTTC.

This clonotype was detected ten times or more. This sequence joins TRBV3-1 and TRBJ2-7; TRBD2 might be the D (6 bases). The CDR3 runs to 13 residues. Trimming took off 4 bases at V and 4 bases at J, with 11 bases between the two ends. CDR1 LGHDT and CDR2 YNNKEL come from the germline V gene (reference sequence). CDR3 bases: TGTGCCAGCAGCCTTGGGGGGAGGTACGAGCAGTACTTC. Protein: CASSLGGRYEQYF.

V gene TRBV2 combines with J gene TRBJ2-1, with D unresolved. Germline values: CDR1 SNHLY, CDR2 FYNNEI. V lost 3 bases and J lost 8, with 8 bases in between. The CDR3 is 12 amino acids. The CDR3 nucleotides are TGTGCCAGCAGTGATCCGGGTTATGAGCAGTTCTTC. The encoded protein is CASSDPGYEQFF.

This clonotype was recorded many times. The chain uses TRBV5-1 and TRBJ2-3; 13 positions match TRBD2. V lost 7 bases and J lost 6; bases outside the gene matches: 5. The CDR3 runs 14 residues. Germline loops: CDR1 SGHRS, CDR2 YFSETQ. In nucleotides, the CDR3 is TGCGCCAGCCGACTAGCGGGGGGAAGCGATACGCAGTATTTT. It yields the protein CASRLAGGSDTQYF.

The V gene is TRBV4-3, the J gene TRBJ2-7; D is possibly TRBD1 (7 bases). This CDR3 has 15 amino acids. CDR1 and CDR2 (germline): LGHNA, YSLEER. V was cut by 1 base and J by 3 bases, with 13 bases left in between. CDR3 sequence (DNA): TGCGCCAGCAGCCAAGTCCAGGGGGGACTCTACGAGCAGTACTTC. Residues: CASSQVQGGLYEQYF.

Turning to this clonotype: A much bigger clone sits one base away, suggesting this may be a read error. The V and J genes are TRBV14 and TRBJ2-7; TRBD2 is a possible D gene (5 bases). Germline V gives CDR1 SGHDN, CDR2 FVKESK. The V end lost 2 bases, the J end lost 7 bases, and 6 bases lay between the germline ends. The CDR3 spans 11 residues. The CDR3 region is CASSQREEQYF. The CDR3 bases are TGTGCCAGCAGCCAAAGGGAGGAGCAGTACTTC.

The CDR3 region has the DNA TGTGCCAGCAGCGTAGAAGGGGTTGACAATCAGCCCCAGCATTTT. This translates into CASSVEGVDNQPQHF. V and J are TRBV9 and TRBJ1-5, with a weak D call TRBD1 (5 bases). Germline CDR1 SGDLS, CDR2 YYNGEE. This CDR3 is 15 amino acids long. Trimming shortened V by 0 bases and J by 3 bases, and 10 bases separated the two germline ends.

This clonotype was seen more than once but under ten times. The chain couples TRBV20-1 to TRBJ1-1; unclear D gene. CDR3 length: 12 residues. Between the trimmed V and J ends, which lost 3 bases and 0 bases, there was a span of 5 bases. Germline lookup yields CDR1 DFQATT and CDR2 SNEGSKA (reference sequence). The CDR3, as DNA: TGCAGTGCTAGGGGCTTGAACACTGAAGCTTTCTTT. Translation gives CSARGLNTEAFF.

The chain uses TRBV10-3 and TRBJ2-7; 8 bases are shared with TRBD1. The length of the CDR3 is 17 residues. Per germline, CDR1 ENHRY and CDR2 SYGVKD. V lost 4 bases and J lost 4; bases outside the gene matches: 15. The DNA of the CDR3 is TGTGCCATCAGTGGCCAAGGACAGGGTGCCAGCCCTTACGAGCAGTACGTC. Translating it yields CAISGQGQGASPYEQYV.

The table lists this clonotype with many counts. V usage is TRBV20-1 and J usage is TRBJ1-6, with TRBD1 matching 9 bases. The CDR3 length is 15 residues. Germline V lookup: CDR1 DFQATT, CDR2 SNEGSKA (reference sequence). Trimming removed 0 bases from V and 7 bases from J; junction bases left unmatched: 4. This chain's CDR3 is CSAREPGTGNSPLHF. For the CDR3, the DNA is TGCAGTGCTAGAGAACCCGGGACAGGGAATTCACCCCTCCACTTT.

The count of this clonotype is one. The gene calls are TRBV20-1 and TRBJ1-5, with TRBD1 matching over 9 bases. The CDR3 has 16 amino acids. The germline gives CDR1 DFQATT, CDR2 SNEGSKA (reference sequence). V lost 1 base and J lost 4; bases outside the gene matches: 8. The CDR3 DNA is TGCAGTGCTAGAGCACCCGACAGGGGGAGTAATCAGCCCCAGCATTTT. Protein product: CSARAPDRGSNQPQHF.

This clonotype was recorded many times. The genes are TRBV29-1 and TRBJ2-1; TRBD1 might be the D (6 bases). The length of the CDR3 is 10 residues. Trimming removed 6 bases from V and 10 bases from J, with 10 bases in between. CDR1 SQVTM and CDR2 ANQGSEA come from the germline V gene. The CDR3 DNA sequence: TGCAGCGTGGCCCAGGGGGAGCAGTTCTTC. Protein sequence: CSVAQGEQFF.

Many counts were recorded for this clonotype. The rearrangement joins TRBV20-1 to TRBJ1-2; D is unclear. Germline CDR1 DFQATT, CDR2 SNEGSKA (reference sequence). The ends were cut back, 6 bases at V and 3 bases at J, with 11 bases in the middle. This CDR3 region has 12 residues. The CDR3 spells CSATSRDYGYTF. CDR3 nucleotides: TGCAGTGCCACGTCTCGGGACTATGGCTACACCTTC.

The CDR3 sequence is CASSEFSSTDTQYF. For the CDR3, the DNA is TGCGCCAGCAGTGAGTTCTCTAGCACAGATACGCAGTATTTT. The rearrangement joins TRBV10-2 to TRBJ2-3; no clear D. The ends were cut back, 1 base at V and 0 bases at J, with 5 bases in the middle. Germline V gene data show CDR1 as WSHSY and CDR2 as SAAADI. The CDR3 has 14 residues.

In its sample, this clonotype was seen many times. The chain employs TRBV7-8 and TRBJ2-1; TRBD2 agrees at 9 bases. CDR3 size: 17 residues. Germline trimming cut 0 bases from V and 2 bases from J; bases unmatched to any gene: 5. CDR1 and CDR2 from the germline V gene are SGHVS and FQNEAQ. The chain's CDR3 is CASSLAWTSEPYNEQFF. CDR3 bases: TGTGCCAGCAGCTTAGCTTGGACTAGCGAGCCCTACAATGAGCAGTTCTTC.

This clonotype was counted at least ten times. The chain combines TRBV4-2 with TRBJ1-1, with D perhaps matching TRBD1 (6 bases). Trimming took off 0 bases at V and 1 base at J, with 6 bases between the two ends. The CDR3 loop spans 14 amino acids. CDR1 and CDR2 from the germline V gene are LGHNA and YNFKEQ. The CDR3 region has the DNA TGTGCCAGCAGCCAAGACAGGGGGAACACTGAAGCTTTCTTT. As protein: CASSQDRGNTEAFF.

This clonotype occurred many times. The chain is built from TRBV7-9 and TRBJ2-2; 12 bases are a match to TRBD2. Germline CDR1 reads SEHNR; CDR2 reads FQNEAQ (reference sequence). This CDR3 is 16 amino acids long. The J segment lost 3 bases and the V segment lost 5 bases, leaving 4 bases of the junction unmatched. DNA of the CDR3: TGTGCCAGCAGCACACGACTAGCGGGGGACACCGGGGAGCTGTTTTTT. This sequence encodes CASSTRLAGDTGELFF.

The chain links TRBV27 to TRBJ1-1; D gene ambiguous. This CDR3 region has 13 residues. The germline V gene encodes CDR1 MNHEY and CDR2 SMNVEV (reference sequence). Deletions cut 6 bases from V and 5 bases from J, with 13 bases between. CDR3 amino acids: CASSTIWFTEAFF. CDR3 DNA: TGTGCCAGCAGCACCATATGGTTTACTGAAGCTTTCTTT.

There are many counts of this clonotype. The chain is built from TRBV6-1 and TRBJ2-5; 7 positions agree with TRBD2. Germline trimming cut 6 bases from V and 0 bases from J; bases unmatched to any gene: 7. There are 15 residues in the CDR3. Germline CDR1 and CDR2: MNHNS and SASEGT. The DNA for the CDR3 is TGTGCCAGCAGAGAGAGCGGGGCTGACCAAGAGACCCAGTACTTC. Its protein is CASRESGADQETQYF.

The genes are TRBV23-1 and TRBJ2-5; 8 bases map to TRBD2. TRBV23-1 is identified as an open reading frame with a role that is uncertain. CDR3 length equals 19 residues. V lost 4 bases to trimming and J lost 6 bases; unmatched junction nucleotides: 22. In nucleotides, the CDR3 is TGCGCCAGCAGTCCCCTAGGTAGCGGGACCGATGGCTTAGTTAAGACCCAGTACTTC. Translation gives CASSPLGSGTDGLVKTQYF.

The table lists this clonotype with many counts. The CDR3 loop is CASSSGTPIEQYF. The CDR3 DNA sequence: TGTGCCAGCAGTTCCGGGACACCCATCGAGCAGTACTTC. The chain combines TRBV12-3 or TRBV12-4 with TRBJ2-7; perhaps TRBD1 as D (6 bases). The V gene lost 4 bases and the J gene lost 6 bases, with 13 bases spanning the gap. There are 13 residues in the CDR3.

This clonotype was observed at least ten times. The rearrangement links TRBV3-1 to TRBJ2-1; the D gene could be TRBD1 or TRBD2 (5 bases each). Germline CDR1 reads LGHDT; CDR2 reads YNNKEL (reference sequence). Between the trimmed V and J ends, which lost 4 bases and 0 bases, there was a span of 13 bases. The CDR3 runs to 16 residues. The CDR3 coding sequence is TGTGCCAGCAGCCCCCTTAAGGGGAGCTCCTACAATGAGCAGTTCTTC. Its translation is CASSPLKGSSYNEQFF.

In this sample, this clonotype turned up many times. V is TRBV5-6 and J is TRBJ1-2; no definite D call. Per the germline V gene, CDR1 is SGHDT and CDR2 is YYEEEE. V shed 0 bases and J shed 2 bases, with 5 bases lying between them. This CDR3 is built from 13 residues. CDR3: CASSLEENYGYTF. In DNA form, the CDR3 reads TGTGCCAGCAGCTTGGAAGAGAACTATGGCTACACCTTC.

This clonotype has at least ten counts. V and J are TRBV4-3 and TRBJ2-1; TRBD1 might be the D (5 bases). The CDR3 consists of 14 residues. V was cut by 4 bases and J by 7 bases, with 14 bases left in between. The V gene's germline CDR1 is LGHNA and CDR2 YSLEER. The CDR3 DNA reads as TGCGCCAGCAGCCGGAGATGGGGCGAAAATGAGCAGTTCTTC. Amino acid sequence: CASSRRWGENEQFF.